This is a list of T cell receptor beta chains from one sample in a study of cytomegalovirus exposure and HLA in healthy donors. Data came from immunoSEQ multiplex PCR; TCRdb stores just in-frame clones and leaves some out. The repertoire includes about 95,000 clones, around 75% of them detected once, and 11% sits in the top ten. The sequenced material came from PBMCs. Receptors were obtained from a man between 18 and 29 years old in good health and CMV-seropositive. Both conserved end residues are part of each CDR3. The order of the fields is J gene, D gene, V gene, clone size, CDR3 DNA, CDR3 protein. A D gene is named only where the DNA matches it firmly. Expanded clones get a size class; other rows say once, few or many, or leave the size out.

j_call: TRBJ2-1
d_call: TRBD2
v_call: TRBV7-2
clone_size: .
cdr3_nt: TGTGCCAGCAGCTCCCTGGCGGGGGAATCCTACAATGAGCAGTTCTTC
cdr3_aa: CASSSLAGESYNEQFF

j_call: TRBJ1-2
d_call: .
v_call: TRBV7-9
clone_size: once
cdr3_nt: TGTGCCAGCAGCCCCTCCGGGGATGGCTACACCTTC
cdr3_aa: CASSPSGDGYTF

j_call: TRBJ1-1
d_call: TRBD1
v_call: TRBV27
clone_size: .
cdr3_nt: TGTGCCACCCATCCGGGACAGGGACCTCACACTGAAGCTTTCTTT
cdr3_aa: CATHPGQGPHTEAFF

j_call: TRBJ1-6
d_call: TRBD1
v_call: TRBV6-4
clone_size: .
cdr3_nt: TGTGCCAGCAGTGCTGTAACAGGGGGATCACCCCTCCACTTT
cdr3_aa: CASSAVTGGSPLHF

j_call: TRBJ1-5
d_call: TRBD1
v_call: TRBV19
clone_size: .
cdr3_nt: TGTGCCAGTAGTATACTAGGACAGGGCTACCAGCCCCAGCATTTT
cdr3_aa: CASSILGQGYQPQHF

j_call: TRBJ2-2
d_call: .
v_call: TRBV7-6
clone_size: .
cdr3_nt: TGTGCCAGCAGCCGCACCGGGGAGCTGTTTTTT
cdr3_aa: CASSRTGELFF

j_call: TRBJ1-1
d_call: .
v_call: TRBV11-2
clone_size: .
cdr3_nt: TGTGCCAGCAGCTTTTGGGGCAGAGGCACTGAAGCTTTCTTT
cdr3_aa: CASSFWGRGTEAFF

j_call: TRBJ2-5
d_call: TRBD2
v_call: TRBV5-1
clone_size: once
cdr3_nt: TGCGCCAGCAGTACCAGCGGGGGGGGACAAGAGACCCAGTACTTC
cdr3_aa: CASSTSGGGQETQYF

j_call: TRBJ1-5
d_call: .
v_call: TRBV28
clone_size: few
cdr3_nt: TGTGCCAGCAGTTTATGGATCGCCGGGGGGAAGCAGCCCCAGCATTTT
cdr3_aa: CASSLWIAGGKQPQHF

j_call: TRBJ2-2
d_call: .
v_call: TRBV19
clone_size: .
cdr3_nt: TGTGCCAGTAGTATTCCCCTCGGAGGGCTCACCGGGGAGCTGTTTTTT
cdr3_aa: CASSIPLGGLTGELFF

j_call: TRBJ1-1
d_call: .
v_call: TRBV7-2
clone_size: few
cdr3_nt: TGTGCCAGCAGCTCCGCGCGCGACAGGAACACTGAAGCTTTCTTT
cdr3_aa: CASSSARDRNTEAFF

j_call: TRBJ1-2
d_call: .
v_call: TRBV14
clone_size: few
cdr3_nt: TGTGCCAGCAGCCAAGGGCTCACCTATGGCTACACCTTC
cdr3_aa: CASSQGLTYGYTF

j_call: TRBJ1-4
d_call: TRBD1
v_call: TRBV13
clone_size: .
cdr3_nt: TGTGCCAGCAGCTTGTACAGGGGGTGGGATGAAAAACTGTTTTTT
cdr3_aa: CASSLYRGWDEKLFF

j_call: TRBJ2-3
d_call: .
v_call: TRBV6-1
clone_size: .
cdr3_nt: TGTGCCAGCAGTGAACGAGCGAGAACAGATACGCAGTATTTT
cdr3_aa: CASSERARTDTQYF

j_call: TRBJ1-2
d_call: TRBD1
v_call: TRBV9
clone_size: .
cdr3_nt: TGTGCCAGCAACGCGGTCGGGACAGCCTATGGCTACACCTTC
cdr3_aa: CASNAVGTAYGYTF

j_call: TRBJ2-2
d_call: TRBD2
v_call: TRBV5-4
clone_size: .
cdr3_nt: TGTGCCAGCAGCTCCGGACTAGCGAACACCGGGGAGCTGTTTTTT
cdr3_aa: CASSSGLANTGELFF

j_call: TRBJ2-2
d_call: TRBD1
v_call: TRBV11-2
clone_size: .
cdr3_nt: TGTGCCAGCAGCAGCCCGCGACAGGGGGCGAACACCGGGGAGCTGTTTTTT
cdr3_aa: CASSSPRQGANTGELFF

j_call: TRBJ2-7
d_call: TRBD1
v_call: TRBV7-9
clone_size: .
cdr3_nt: TGTGCCAGCAGTTCGGGACAGGGGGGCTTATGGTCCTACGAGCAGTACTTC
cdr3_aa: CASSSGQGGLWSYEQYF

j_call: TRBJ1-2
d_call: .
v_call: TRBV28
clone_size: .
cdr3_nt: TGTGCCAGCAGTTTGGTTCGTGATGGGGGAGGTGGCTACACCTTC
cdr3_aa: CASSLVRDGGGGYTF

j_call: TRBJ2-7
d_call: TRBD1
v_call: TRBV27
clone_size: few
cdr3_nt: TGTGCCAGCAGTTTAACAGGGGTGTACGAGCAGTACTTC
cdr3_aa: CASSLTGVYEQYF

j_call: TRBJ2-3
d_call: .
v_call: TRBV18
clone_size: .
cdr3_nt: TGTGCCAGCTCCCCCGCGGGGGCCAGCACAGATACGCAGTATTTT
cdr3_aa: CASSPAGASTDTQYF

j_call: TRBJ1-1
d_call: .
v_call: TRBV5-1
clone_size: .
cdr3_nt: TGCGCCAGCAGCATCAGTCGACGGGAGAGCACTGAAGCTTTCTTT
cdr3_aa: CASSISRRESTEAFF

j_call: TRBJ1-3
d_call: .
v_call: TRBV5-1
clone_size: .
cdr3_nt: TGCGCCAGCAGCTCGGACAGCGAAGTCTCTGGAAACACCATATATTTT
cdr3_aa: CASSSDSEVSGNTIYF

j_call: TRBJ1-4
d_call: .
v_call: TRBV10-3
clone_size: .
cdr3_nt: TGTGCCACCAGTAGAGACAGAACCCCTAATGAAAAACTGTTTTTT
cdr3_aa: CATSRDRTPNEKLFF